This entry describes one T cell receptor (beta chain). Antigen specificity is unknown. The junction and the germline gene differ at one end; a read error may be behind it. The data were obtained in a study of tumor-infiltrating lymphocytes in primary liver carcinoma. Points from the study as a whole: Significantly larger top-250-clone fractions were found in tumors than in blood (p = 0.039).

Co-extraction yielded RNA and DNA from about 20-30 mg of unsorted bulk tissue. Each tumor had five separate regions sampled. The template, around 540 ng total RNA, yielded TCR beta cDNA made with a constant-region primer. Libraries for TCR beta were built through three nested multiplex PCR rounds, which together made up a slightly modified ARM-PCR procedure. The first two PCR rounds, roughly 9 cycles each, used TRBV1-TRBV30 forward primers and a C-beta reverse primer. TCRdb itself ran the multiplex PCR reads through MiXCR, one entry per CDR3 protein. Among 30,000 to 40,000 distinct CDR3 sequences listed, roughly 74% were seen once. CDR3 length: 13 amino acids. Germline V lookup: CDR1 SGHDN, CDR2 FVKESK.

This clonotype was obtained from a man aged 40-55 years with primary liver carcinoma and hepatitis B virus infection. The chain employs TRBV14 and TRBJ2-2; tentative D call: TRBD2 (5 bases). Sample: liver tumor tissue from sampling region 4. As to subset: tumor region T4, right-lateral pole. CDR3 sequence: CTSSSQITGELFF. CDR3 coding DNA: TGTACCAGCAGCTCTCAGATCACCGGGGAACTGTTTTTT. Looking up the rest from reference TRBV14 and TRBJ2-2 gives the full variable domain: EAGVTQFPSHSVIEKGQTVTLRCDPISGHDNLYWYRRVMGKEIKFLLHFVKESKQDESGMPNNRFLAERTGGTYSTLKVQPAELEDSGVYFCTSSSQITGELFFGEGSRLTVL.